The present TCR beta chain was sequenced within a study of blood T cell repertoires in COVID-19. Study summary: Collection of acute and convalescent COVID-19 samples took place in the United States, Italy and Spain. PBMCs, B-cell-depleted T cells, or T cells were the source of the cDNA or gDNA that made up the material.

Original handling: Nucleated cell counts were estimated from reference gene primer amplification. Profiled with immunoSEQ multiplex PCR; TCRdb holds only in-frame clones, not every one. That table furnishes V, J and clone size, whereas the DNA furnished D and trimming. The table lists some 52,000 clones, roughly nine tenths of them singletons. This clonotype was obtained from a man aged 55 to 70 with active COVID-19. The sample was peripheral blood.

CDR3 coding DNA: TGTGCCAGCAGCCCGGGGGTTCGGCTAGCGGGAGACGAGCAGTACTTC. Amino acids: CASSPGVRLAGDEQYF. The chain employs TRBV9 and TRBJ2-7; 10 bases match TRBD2. Germline loops: CDR1 SGDLS, CDR2 YYNGEE. The CDR3 length is 16 residues. The V gene end was trimmed by 4 bases and the J gene end by 5 bases; junction bases not matched to a gene: 12.